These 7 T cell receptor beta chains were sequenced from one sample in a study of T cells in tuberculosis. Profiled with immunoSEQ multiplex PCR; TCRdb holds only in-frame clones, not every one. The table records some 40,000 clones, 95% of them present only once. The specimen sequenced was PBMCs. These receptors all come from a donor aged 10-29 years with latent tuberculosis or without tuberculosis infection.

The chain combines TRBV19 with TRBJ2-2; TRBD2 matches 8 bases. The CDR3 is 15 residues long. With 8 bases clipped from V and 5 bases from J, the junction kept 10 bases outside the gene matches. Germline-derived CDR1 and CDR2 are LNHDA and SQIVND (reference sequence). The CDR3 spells CASSSGLAGTGELFF. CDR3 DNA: TGTGCCAGTTCGAGCGGACTAGCTGGGACCGGGGAGCTGTTTTTT.

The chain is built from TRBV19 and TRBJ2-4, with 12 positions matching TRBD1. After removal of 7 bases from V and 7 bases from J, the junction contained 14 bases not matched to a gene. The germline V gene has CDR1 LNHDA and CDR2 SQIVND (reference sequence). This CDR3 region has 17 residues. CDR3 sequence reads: CASNGLLGQGAQNIQYF. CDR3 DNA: TGTGCCAGTAACGGGTTATTGGGACAGGGGGCGCAGAACATTCAGTACTTC.

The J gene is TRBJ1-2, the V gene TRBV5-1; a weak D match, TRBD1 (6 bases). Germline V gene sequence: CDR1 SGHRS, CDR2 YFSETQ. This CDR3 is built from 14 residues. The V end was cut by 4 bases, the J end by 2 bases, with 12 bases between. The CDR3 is CASSEDTGNYGYTF. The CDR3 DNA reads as TGCGCCAGCAGCGAAGATACAGGGAACTATGGCTACACCTTC.

The CDR3 DNA reads TGTGCCAGCAGCCGTTACCGGGACAGGGCGGCAGATACGCAGTATTTT. Protein: CASSRYRDRAADTQYF. The J gene is TRBJ2-3, the V gene TRBV14, with 9 bases lining up with TRBD1. The CDR3 sequence is 16 residues long. Germline CDR1 is SGHDN and CDR2 is FVKESK. J was trimmed by 4 bases and V by 4 bases; bases with no gene match: 9.

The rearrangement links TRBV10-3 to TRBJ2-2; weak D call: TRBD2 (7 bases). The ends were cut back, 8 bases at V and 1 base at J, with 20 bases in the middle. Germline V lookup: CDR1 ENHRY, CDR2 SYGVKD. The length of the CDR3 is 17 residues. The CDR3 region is CAIPLIERDKNTGELFF. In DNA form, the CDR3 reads TGTGCCATCCCTTTAATCGAGCGGGACAAGAACACCGGGGAGCTGTTTTTT.

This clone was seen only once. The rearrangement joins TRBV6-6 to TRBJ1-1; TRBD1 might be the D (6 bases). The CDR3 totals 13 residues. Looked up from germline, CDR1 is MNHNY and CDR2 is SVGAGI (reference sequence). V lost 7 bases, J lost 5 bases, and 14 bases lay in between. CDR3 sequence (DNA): TGTGCCAGCACCATCGACAGGCATACTGAAGCTTTCTTT. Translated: CASTIDRHTEAFF.

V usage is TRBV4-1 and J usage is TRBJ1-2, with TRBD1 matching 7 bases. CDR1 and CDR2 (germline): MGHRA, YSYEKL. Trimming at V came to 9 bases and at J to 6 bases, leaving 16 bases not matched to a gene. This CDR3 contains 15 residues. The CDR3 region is CASTLTGWAFDGYTF. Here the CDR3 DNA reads TGCGCCAGTACTTTGACAGGGTGGGCGTTTGATGGCTACACCTTC.